The 24 T cell receptor beta chains below were found in one sample sequenced in a study of blood T cell repertoires in COVID-19. Here immunoSEQ multiplex PCR was the method, and the copy in TCRdb shows in-frame clones only, minus some. This table holds approximately 300,000 clones, around nine tenths found once. The sequenced sample was PBMCs or T cells enriched from blood (not recorded which). The receptor source for this set is a woman between 18 and 29 years old who had recovered from COVID-19.

The count of this clone is one. The rearrangement joins TRBV29-1 to TRBJ2-1; 8 positions match TRBD2. V gave up 2 bases and J gave up 2 bases; unmatched junction bases: 5. Per germline, CDR1 SQVTM and CDR2 ANQGSEA. The CDR3 contains 15 residues. The CDR3: CSVEPGGLAYNEQFF. CDR3 nucleotides: TGCAGCGTTGAACCTGGGGGACTAGCCTACAATGAGCAGTTCTTC.

CDR3 region: CASSPRGQLDRVFEQYF. As DNA, the CDR3 is TGTGCCAGCAGTCCCCGGGGACAGTTGGACCGAGTTTTCGAGCAGTACTTC. The chain is built from TRBV28 and TRBJ2-7; 7 bases are a match to TRBD1. CDR1 is MDHEN and CDR2 is SYDVKM in the germline V gene. The CDR3 loop spans 17 amino acids. Trimming cost V 5 bases and J 6 bases; bases outside gene matches: 19.

This clone was detected only once. The rearrangement uses TRBV5-1 and TRBJ2-1, with TRBD2 matching 10 bases. The V segment lost 4 bases and the J segment 8 bases; nucleotides outside the gene matches: 12. The V gene's germline CDR1 is SGHRS and CDR2 YFSETQ. CDR3 length: 16 residues. CDR3 sequence (DNA): TGCGCCAGCAGCCCTTTACCGGGACTAGCGACCGATGAGCAGTTCTTC. Amino acids: CASSPLPGLATDEQFF.

The V and J genes are TRBV27 and TRBJ2-7; 9 bases are a match to TRBD1. The CDR3 runs to 14 residues. Trimming took 7 bases from V and 3 from J; bases not matched to a gene: 7. Per the germline V gene, CDR1 is MNHEY and CDR2 is SMNVEV (reference sequence). Here the CDR3 reads CASKYGTGYYEQYF. The CDR3 DNA sequence: TGTGCCAGCAAGTACGGGACAGGGTACTACGAGCAGTACTTC.

The rearrangement links TRBV10-3 to TRBJ1-1; perhaps TRBD1 as D (6 bases). Trimming pared 5 bases from V and 0 bases from J, leaving 10 bases between. The CDR3 runs 14 residues. In germline, CDR1 is ENHRY, CDR2 SYGVKD. CDR3 sequence reads: CAISQDSMNTEAFF. For the CDR3, the DNA is TGTGCCATCAGTCAGGACAGTATGAACACTGAAGCTTTCTTT.

The rearrangement joins TRBV7-2 to TRBJ2-5; 7 nucleotides agree with TRBD2. The CDR3 is 15 residues long. The J segment lost 5 bases and the V segment lost 0 bases, leaving 6 bases of the junction unmatched. Germline V lookup: CDR1 SGHTA, CDR2 FQGNSA. The CDR3 spells CASSLAGGPSETQYF. CDR3 DNA sequence: TGTGCCAGCAGCTTAGCGGGAGGGCCGAGTGAGACCCAGTACTTC.

On this clone: Within the sample, other DNA sequences also encode this same CDR3. J is TRBJ2-7 and V is TRBV7-8, with 7 bases lining up with TRBD2. CDR1 is SGHVS, CDR2 FQNEAQ, per germline. The length of the CDR3 is 16 residues. The ends lost 0 bases at V and 0 bases at J; junction bases unmatched: 5. The CDR3, as DNA: TGTGCCAGCAGCTTAGCGGGCGGGGGTAGCTCCTACGAGCAGTACTTC. Its protein is CASSLAGGGSSYEQYF.

This chain links TRBV2 with TRBJ2-5; weak D call: TRBD2 (6 bases). Trimming shortened V by 6 bases and J by 5 bases, and 13 bases separated the two germline ends. The CDR3 is made up of 13 amino acids. Germline V lookup: CDR1 SNHLY, CDR2 FYNNEI. As DNA, the CDR3 is TGTGCCAGCAGGGCTGCGGGGTGGGAGACCCAGTACTTC. Its translation: CASRAAGWETQYF.

This chain uses TRBV4-3 with TRBJ2-2; 7 nucleotides align to TRBD1. The V segment lost 3 bases and the J segment 2 bases; nucleotides outside the gene matches: 9. The germline CDR1 and CDR2 sequences are LGHNA and YSLEER. The CDR3 runs to 17 residues. CDR3 loop: CASSHPRDRLNTGELFF. CDR3 DNA: TGCGCCAGCAGCCACCCCCGGGACAGACTTAACACCGGGGAGCTGTTTTTT.

The gene calls are TRBV27 and TRBJ2-3, with 9 bases that match TRBD1. The CDR3 is 15 residues long. Looked up from germline, CDR1 is MNHEY and CDR2 is SMNVEV (reference sequence). The V gene end was trimmed by 6 bases and the J gene end by 7 bases; junction bases not matched to a gene: 11. The DNA for the CDR3 is TGTGCCAGCAGACACCGACAGGGGGGTGGGAATACGCAGTATTTT. Amino acid sequence: CASRHRQGGGNTQYF.

V and J are TRBV7-9 and TRBJ1-1; D might be TRBD1 (5 bases). V was cut by 2 bases and J by 10 bases, with 17 bases left in between. CDR3 length: 14 residues. Germline V gene sequence: CDR1 SEHNR, CDR2 FQNEAQ (reference sequence). CDR3 coding DNA: TGTGCCAGCAGCTTATCTTTTATAGGGGATCGAGCTTTCTTT. Its protein product is CASSLSFIGDRAFF.

The chain has TRBV19 and TRBJ2-1; 13 positions match TRBD2. This CDR3 region has 16 residues. The V segment lost 5 bases and the J segment 5 bases; nucleotides outside the gene matches: 6. Germline V CDR1 and CDR2: LNHDA, SQIVND (reference sequence). In nucleotides, the CDR3 is TGTGCCAGTAGTGTTGCCGGGACTAGCGGGAACAATGAGCAGTTCTTC. Translating it yields CASSVAGTSGNNEQFF.

V usage is TRBV19 and J usage is TRBJ1-2; D gene ambiguous. V was pared by 7 bases and J by 8 bases, with 17 bases between. CDR3 length: 13 residues. CDR1 is LNHDA and CDR2 is SQIVND in the germline V gene (reference sequence). For the CDR3, the DNA is TGTGCCAGTACCCCGGATGACCTCAGGGGCTACACCTTC. Encoded protein: CASTPDDLRGYTF.

The V call is TRBV29-1, the J call TRBJ2-2; TRBD2 agrees at 11 bases. V was clipped by 6 bases and J by 4 bases; unmatched bases: 7. The CDR3 contains 15 residues. CDR1 and CDR2 from the germline V gene are SQVTM and ANQGSEA. As DNA, the CDR3 is TGCAGCGTCGAACTAGCGGGAGTAGTCACCGGGGAGCTGTTTTTT. Protein product: CSVELAGVVTGELFF.

Remarks on this clone: Other DNA sequences within the sample encode an identical CDR3. This chain links TRBV4-1 with TRBJ2-3, with TRBD2 matching 7 bases. The CDR3 length is 15 residues. Germline CDR1 is MGHRA and CDR2 is YSYEKL. Trimming took 0 bases from V and 3 from J; bases not matched to a gene: 3. The DNA for the CDR3 is TGCGCCAGCAGCCAAGATCGGGGGGTAACAGATACGCAGTATTTT. Protein sequence: CASSQDRGVTDTQYF.

The chain recombines TRBV4-2 with TRBJ2-7; TRBD2 matches at 11 bases. Germline V CDR1 and CDR2: LGHNA, YNFKEQ. CDR3 size: 18 residues. V was pared by 3 bases and J by 0 bases, with 10 bases of the junction left unmatched. The CDR3 DNA reads as TGTGCCAGCAGCCACCGATTAATGACTAGCGGGACCTCCTACGAGCAGTACTTC. This translates into CASSHRLMTSGTSYEQYF.

The rearrangement joins TRBV28 to TRBJ2-1; 7 bases line up with TRBD2. This CDR3 comprises 14 residues. The V gene's germline CDR1 is MDHEN and CDR2 SYDVKM. Germline trimming cut 6 bases from V and 5 bases from J; bases unmatched to any gene: 7. CDR3 region: CASRLWGGNNEQFF. DNA for the CDR3: TGTGCCAGCAGGCTTTGGGGAGGGAACAATGAGCAGTTCTTC.

This CDR3 is CATSRDLLPGGLGYTF. For the CDR3, the DNA is TGTGCCACCAGCAGAGATTTGCTCCCGGGGGGTCTAGGCTACACCTTC. The V call is TRBV15, the J call TRBJ1-2, with D tentatively TRBD1 (5 bases). Trimming stripped 0 bases from V and 8 bases from J, with 19 bases between. This CDR3 has 16 residues. Per germline, CDR1 LNHNV and CDR2 YYDKDF (reference sequence).

This chain uses TRBV12-3 or TRBV12-4 with TRBJ2-7; D is unresolved. This CDR3 is 11 amino acids long. V was shortened by 3 bases and J by 4 bases, with 4 bases between the two germline ends. Here the CDR3 reads CASSFVYEQYF. The CDR3 region has the DNA TGTGCCAGCAGTTTCGTGTACGAGCAGTACTTC.

This chain uses TRBV7-9 with TRBJ2-3; 9 bases align to TRBD2. The V segment lost 2 bases and the J segment 5 bases; nucleotides outside the gene matches: 11. In germline, CDR1 is SEHNR, CDR2 FQNEAQ (reference sequence). The CDR3 has 17 residues. The CDR3 region has the DNA TGTGCCAGCAGCTTATCGACTAGCGGACCCCTGGGAGATACGCAGTATTTT. It yields the protein CASSLSTSGPLGDTQYF.

For this clone: One junction end disagrees with the germline gene, perhaps due to a read error. The gene calls are TRBV3-1 (or the pseudogene TRBV3-2) and TRBJ1-4; weak D call: TRBD1 (5 bases). The germline V gene has CDR1 LGHDT and CDR2 YNNKEL (reference sequence). The CDR3 is made up of 16 amino acids. CDR3 residues: CASRQEWGATNEKLFF. DNA of the CDR3: TGTGCCAGCAGGCAAGAGTGGGGGGCAACTAATGAAAAACTGTTTTTT.

This sequence joins TRBV7-2 and TRBJ1-1; weak D call: TRBD1 (6 bases). The CDR3 spans 13 residues. CDR1 and CDR2 (germline): SGHTA, FQGNSA. Trimming shortened V by 6 bases and J by 8 bases, and 16 bases separated the two germline ends. CDR3 residues: CASSIQGTLEAFF. CDR3 bases: TGTGCCAGCAGTATACAGGGAACCTTGGAAGCTTTCTTT.

V usage is TRBV4-1 and J usage is TRBJ2-2; possibly TRBD2 for D (6 bases). Between the trimmed V and J ends, which lost 1 base and 7 bases, there was a span of 13 bases. This CDR3 region has 15 residues. Germline loops: CDR1 MGHRA, CDR2 YSYEKL. CDR3 region: CASSQGTGEGGELFF. CDR3 DNA sequence: TGCGCCAGCAGCCAAGGGACGGGAGAAGGCGGGGAGCTGTTTTTT.

The rearrangement joins TRBV5-3 to TRBJ2-1; TRBD2 aligns across 12 bases. Being an ORF, TRBV5-3 has a function that is uncertain. The CDR3 sequence is 20 residues long. The trim removed 5 bases at V and 11 bases at J, leaving 26 bases unmatched. For the CDR3, the DNA is TGTGCCAGAAGTTGGGCGACAGGGATACTGAAGGGACTAGCGGGCGAGAAGCAGTTCTTC. Its translation is CARSWATGILKGLAGEKQFF.